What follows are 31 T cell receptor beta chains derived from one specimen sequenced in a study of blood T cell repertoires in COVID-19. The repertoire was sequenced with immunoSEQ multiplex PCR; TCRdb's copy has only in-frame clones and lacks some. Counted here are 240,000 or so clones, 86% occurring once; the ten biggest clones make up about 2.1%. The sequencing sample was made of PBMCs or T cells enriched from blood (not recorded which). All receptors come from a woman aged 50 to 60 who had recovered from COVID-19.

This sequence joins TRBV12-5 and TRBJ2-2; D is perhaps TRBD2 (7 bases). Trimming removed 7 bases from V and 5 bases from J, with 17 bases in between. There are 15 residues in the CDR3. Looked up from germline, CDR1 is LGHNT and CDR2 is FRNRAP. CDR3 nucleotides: TGTGCTAGTGTCCTGGGGGGGGCAGGAACCGGGGAGCTGTTTTTT. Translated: CASVLGGAGTGELFF. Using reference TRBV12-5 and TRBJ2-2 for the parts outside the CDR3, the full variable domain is DARVTQTPRHKVTEMGQEVTMRCQPILGHNTVFWYRQTMMQGLELLAYFRNRAPLDDSGMPKDRFSAEMPDATLATLKIQPSEPRDSAVYFCASVLGGAGTGELFFGEGSRLTVL.

The CDR3 coding sequence is TGTGCCAGTAGTAATCTAGCGGCTAGCTCCTACGAGCAGTACTTC. It translates to CASSNLAASSYEQYF. The V and J genes are TRBV19 and TRBJ2-7; 7 bases align to TRBD2. The CDR3 has 15 residues. The V gene's germline CDR1 is LNHDA and CDR2 SQIVND (reference sequence). Unmatched junction bases numbered 6, after V lost 4 bases and J lost 0 bases. Based on the CDR3 plus reference TRBV19 and TRBJ2-7, the full variable domain is DGGITQSPKYLFRKEGQNVTLSCEQNLNHDAMYWYRQDPGQGLRLIYYSQIVNDFQKGDIAEGYSVSREKKESFPLTVTSAQKNPTAFYLCASSNLAASSYEQYFGPGTRLTVT.

CDR3 region: CASSQVAALYEQYF. The CDR3 coding sequence is TGCGCCAGCAGCCAAGTAGCAGCCCTCTACGAGCAGTACTTC. The rearrangement links TRBV4-1 to TRBJ2-7; D not certain. CDR3 length: 14 amino acids. V dropped 1 base and J dropped 3 bases, with 10 bases sitting between them. Germline assignment: CDR1 MGHRA and CDR2 YSYEKL.

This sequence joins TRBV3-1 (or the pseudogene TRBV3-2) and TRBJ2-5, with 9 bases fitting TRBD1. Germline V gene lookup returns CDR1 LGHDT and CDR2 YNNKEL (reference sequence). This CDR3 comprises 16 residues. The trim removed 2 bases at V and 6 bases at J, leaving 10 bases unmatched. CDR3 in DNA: TGTGCCAGCAGCCAACTAGACAGGGGGGATAGAAAGACCCAGTACTTC. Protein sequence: CASSQLDRGDRKTQYF.

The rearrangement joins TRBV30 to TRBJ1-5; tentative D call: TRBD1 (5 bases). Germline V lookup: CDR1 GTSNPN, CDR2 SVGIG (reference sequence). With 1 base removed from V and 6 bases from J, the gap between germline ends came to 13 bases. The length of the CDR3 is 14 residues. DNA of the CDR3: TGTGCCTGGAGTGAACCAGGGAGGGGTCAGCCCCAGCATTTT. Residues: CAWSEPGRGQPQHF. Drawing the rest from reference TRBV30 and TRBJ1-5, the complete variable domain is SQTIHQWPATLVQPVGSPLSLECTVEGTSNPNLYWYRQAAGRGLQLLFYSVGIGQISSEVPQNLSASRPQDRQFILSSKKLLLSDSGFYLCAWSEPGRGQPQHFGDGTRLSIL.

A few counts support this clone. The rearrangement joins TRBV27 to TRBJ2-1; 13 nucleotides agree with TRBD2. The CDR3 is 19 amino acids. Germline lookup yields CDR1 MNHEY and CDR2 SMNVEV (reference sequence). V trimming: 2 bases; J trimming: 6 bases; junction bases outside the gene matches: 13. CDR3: CASSLRPAQGLAGSNEQFF. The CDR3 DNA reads TGTGCCAGCAGTTTACGACCCGCCCAGGGACTAGCGGGAAGCAATGAGCAGTTCTTC.

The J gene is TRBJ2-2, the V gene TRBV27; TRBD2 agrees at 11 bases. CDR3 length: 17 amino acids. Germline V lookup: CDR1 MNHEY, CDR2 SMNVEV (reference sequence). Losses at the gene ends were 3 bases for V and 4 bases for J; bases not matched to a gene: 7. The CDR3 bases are TGTGCCAGCAGTTTTTTAGCGGGAGGGCCGAGCACCGGGGAGCTGTTTTTT. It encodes CASSFLAGGPSTGELFF.

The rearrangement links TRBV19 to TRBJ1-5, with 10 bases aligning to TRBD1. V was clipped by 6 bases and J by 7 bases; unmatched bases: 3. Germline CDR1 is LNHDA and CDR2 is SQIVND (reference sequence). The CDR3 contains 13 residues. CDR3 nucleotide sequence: TGTGCCAGTAGCCGGGACAGGGGACAGCCCCAGCATTTT. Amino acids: CASSRDRGQPQHF.

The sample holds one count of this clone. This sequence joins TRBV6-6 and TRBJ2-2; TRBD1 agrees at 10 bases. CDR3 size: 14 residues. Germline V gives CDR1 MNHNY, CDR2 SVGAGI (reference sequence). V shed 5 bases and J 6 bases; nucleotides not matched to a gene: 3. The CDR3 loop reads CASSRTGGSGELFF. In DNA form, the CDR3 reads TGTGCCAGCAGTAGGACAGGGGGATCCGGGGAGCTGTTTTTT.

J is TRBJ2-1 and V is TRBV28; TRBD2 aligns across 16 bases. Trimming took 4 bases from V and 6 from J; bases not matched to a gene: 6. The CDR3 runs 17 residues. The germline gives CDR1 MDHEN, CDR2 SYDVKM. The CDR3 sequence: CASSSGTSGRARNEQFF. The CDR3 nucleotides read TGTGCCAGCAGTTCCGGGACTAGCGGGAGGGCCCGCAATGAGCAGTTCTTC. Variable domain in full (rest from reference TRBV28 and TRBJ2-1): DVKVTQSSRYLVKRTGEKVFLECVQDMDHENMFWYRQDPGLGLRLIYFSYDVKMKEKGDIPEGYSVSREKKERFSLILESASTNQTSMYLCASSSGTSGRARNEQFFGPGTRLTVL.

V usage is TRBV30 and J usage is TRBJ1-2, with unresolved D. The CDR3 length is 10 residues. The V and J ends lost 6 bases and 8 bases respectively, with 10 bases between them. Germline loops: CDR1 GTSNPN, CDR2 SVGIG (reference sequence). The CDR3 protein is CACRLGGYTF. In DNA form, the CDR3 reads TGTGCCTGTAGGCTGGGCGGCTACACCTTC.

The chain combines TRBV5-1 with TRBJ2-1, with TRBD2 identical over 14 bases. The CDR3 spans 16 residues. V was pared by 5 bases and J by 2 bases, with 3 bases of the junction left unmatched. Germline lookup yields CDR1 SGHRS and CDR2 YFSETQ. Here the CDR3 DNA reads TGCGCCAGCAGTCTGACTAGCGGGGGGGCCTACAATGAGCAGTTCTTC. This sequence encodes CASSLTSGGAYNEQFF.

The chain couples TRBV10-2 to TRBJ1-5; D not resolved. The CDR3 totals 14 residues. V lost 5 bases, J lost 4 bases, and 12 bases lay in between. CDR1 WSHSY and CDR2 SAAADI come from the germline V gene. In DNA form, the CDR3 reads TGCGCCAGCAGTTTTGCCCGGGGAAATCAGCCCCAGCATTTT. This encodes CASSFARGNQPQHF.

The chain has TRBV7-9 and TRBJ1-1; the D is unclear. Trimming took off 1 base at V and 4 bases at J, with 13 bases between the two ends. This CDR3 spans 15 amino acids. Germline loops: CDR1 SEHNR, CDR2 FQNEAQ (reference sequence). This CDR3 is CASSLGASSPTEAFF. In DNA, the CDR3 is TGTGCCAGCAGCTTAGGGGCCAGTTCCCCCACTGAAGCTTTCTTT.

CDR3 bases: TGTGCCACCAGTGATTTGGGGCGCAATGAGCAGTTCTTC. This sequence encodes CATSDLGRNEQFF. J is TRBJ2-1 and V is TRBV24-1; D is ambiguous. The CDR3 sequence is 13 residues long. Germline V gene lookup returns CDR1 KGHDR and CDR2 SFDVKD. V lost 0 bases and J lost 6, with 5 bases in between.

The CDR3 DNA reads as TGCGCCAGCAGCCAGACGGGACAGGGTGGCTATGGCTACACCTTC. It specifies CASSQTGQGGYGYTF. This sequence joins TRBV4-3 and TRBJ1-2; 9 nucleotides align to TRBD1. Per germline, CDR1 LGHNA and CDR2 YSLEER. This CDR3 spans 15 amino acids. V was clipped by 3 bases and J by 4 bases; unmatched bases: 6.

This CDR3 is CASSRWTGGAEKLFF. CDR3 coding DNA: TGTGCCAGCAGCAGATGGACAGGGGGAGCTGAAAAACTGTTTTTT. The chain combines TRBV7-2 with TRBJ1-4, with 10 bases matching TRBD1. Germline CDR1 is SGHTA and CDR2 is FQGNSA. With 5 bases clipped from V and 7 bases from J, the junction kept 7 bases outside the gene matches. CDR3 length equals 15 residues. Supplemented by reference TRBV7-2 and TRBJ1-4, the full variable domain reads GAGVSQSPSNKVTEKGKDVELRCDPISGHTALYWYRQSLGQGLEFLIYFQGNSAPDKSGLPSDRFSAERTGGSVSTLTIQRTQQEDSAVYLCASSRWTGGAEKLFFGSGTQLSVL.

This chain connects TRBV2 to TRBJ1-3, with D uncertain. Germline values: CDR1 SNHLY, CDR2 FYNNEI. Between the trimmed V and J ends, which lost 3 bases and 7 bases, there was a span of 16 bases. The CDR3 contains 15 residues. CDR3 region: CASSEGGGIRNTIYF. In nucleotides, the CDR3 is TGTGCCAGCAGTGAGGGAGGAGGAATAAGGAACACCATATATTTT.

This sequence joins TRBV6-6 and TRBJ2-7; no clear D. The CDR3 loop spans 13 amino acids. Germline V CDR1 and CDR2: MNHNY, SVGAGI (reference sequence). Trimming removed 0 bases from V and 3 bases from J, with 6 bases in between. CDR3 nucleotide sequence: TGTGCCAGCAGTTACTCCTCGGTCTACGAGCAGTACTTC. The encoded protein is CASSYSSVYEQYF.

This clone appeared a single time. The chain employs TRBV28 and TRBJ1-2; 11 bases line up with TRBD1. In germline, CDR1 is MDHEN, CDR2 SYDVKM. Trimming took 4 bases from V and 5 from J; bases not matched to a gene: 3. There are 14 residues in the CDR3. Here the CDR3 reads CASSYRDRGYGYTF. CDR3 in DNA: TGTGCCAGCAGTTACCGGGACAGGGGGTATGGCTACACCTTC.

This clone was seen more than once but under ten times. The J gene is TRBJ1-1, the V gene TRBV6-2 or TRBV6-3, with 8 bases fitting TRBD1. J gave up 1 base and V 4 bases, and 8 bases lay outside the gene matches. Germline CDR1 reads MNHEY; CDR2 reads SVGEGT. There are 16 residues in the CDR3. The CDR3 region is CASSFDRGRSNTEAFF. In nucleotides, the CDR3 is TGTGCCAGCAGTTTCGACAGGGGCCGCTCGAACACTGAAGCTTTCTTT.

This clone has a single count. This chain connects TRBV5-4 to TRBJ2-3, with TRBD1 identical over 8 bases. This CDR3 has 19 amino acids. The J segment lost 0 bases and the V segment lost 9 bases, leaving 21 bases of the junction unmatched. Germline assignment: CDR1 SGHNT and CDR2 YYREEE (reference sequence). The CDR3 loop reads CAIQEDRAHFYYSTDTQYF. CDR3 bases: TGTGCCATCCAGGAGGACAGGGCCCATTTTTATTATAGCACAGATACGCAGTATTTT.

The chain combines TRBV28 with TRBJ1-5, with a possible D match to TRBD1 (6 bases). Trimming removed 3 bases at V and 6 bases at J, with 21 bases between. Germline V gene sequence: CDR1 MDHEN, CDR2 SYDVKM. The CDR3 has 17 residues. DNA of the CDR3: TGTGCCAGCAGTTTTGGGACACGGGGTCGTCGTATTCAGCCCCAGCATTTT. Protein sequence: CASSFGTRGRRIQPQHF.

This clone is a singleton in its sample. CDR3 nucleotides: TGTGCCAGCAGCGCGACAGATACTGGAGAGCAGTACTTC. It specifies CASSATDTGEQYF. The chain is built from TRBV9 and TRBJ2-7, with TRBD1 as a possible D gene (5 bases). Between the trimmed V and J ends, which lost 3 bases and 7 bases, there was a span of 14 bases. This CDR3 is 13 amino acids long. CDR1 is SGDLS, CDR2 YYNGEE, per germline.

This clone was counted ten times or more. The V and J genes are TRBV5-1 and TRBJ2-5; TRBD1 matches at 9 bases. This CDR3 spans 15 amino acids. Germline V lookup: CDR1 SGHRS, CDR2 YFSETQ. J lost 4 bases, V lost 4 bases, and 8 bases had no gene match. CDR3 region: CASSGTGTGSETQYF. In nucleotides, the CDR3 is TGCGCCAGCAGCGGAACCGGGACAGGGTCAGAGACCCAGTACTTC.

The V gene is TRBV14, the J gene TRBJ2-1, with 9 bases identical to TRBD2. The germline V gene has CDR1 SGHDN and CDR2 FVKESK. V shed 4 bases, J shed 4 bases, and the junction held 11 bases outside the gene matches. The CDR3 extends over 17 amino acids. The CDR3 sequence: CASSPYPSGEPYNEQFF. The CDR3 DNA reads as TGTGCCAGCAGCCCTTACCCTAGCGGGGAACCTTACAATGAGCAGTTCTTC.

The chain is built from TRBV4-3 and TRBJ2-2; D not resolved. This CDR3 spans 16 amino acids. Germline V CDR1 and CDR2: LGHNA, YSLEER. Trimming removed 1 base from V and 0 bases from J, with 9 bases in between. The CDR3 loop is CASSQGSFANTGELFF. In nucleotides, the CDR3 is TGCGCCAGCAGCCAAGGGAGTTTCGCGAACACCGGGGAGCTGTTTTTT.

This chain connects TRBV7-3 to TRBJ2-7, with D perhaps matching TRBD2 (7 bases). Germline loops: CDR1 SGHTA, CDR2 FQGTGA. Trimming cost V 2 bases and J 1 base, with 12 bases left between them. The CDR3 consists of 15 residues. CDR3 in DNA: TGTGCCAGCAGCTTAGAGGCGGGGGCTTCCTACGAGCAGTACTTC. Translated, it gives CASSLEAGASYEQYF.

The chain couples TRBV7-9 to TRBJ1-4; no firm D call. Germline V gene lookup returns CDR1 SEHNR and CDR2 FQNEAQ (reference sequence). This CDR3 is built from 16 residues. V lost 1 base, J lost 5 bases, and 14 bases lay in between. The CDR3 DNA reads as TGTGCCAGCAGCTTAGAGCGGTCGACCCGGAATGAAAAACTGTTTTTT. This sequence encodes CASSLERSTRNEKLFF.

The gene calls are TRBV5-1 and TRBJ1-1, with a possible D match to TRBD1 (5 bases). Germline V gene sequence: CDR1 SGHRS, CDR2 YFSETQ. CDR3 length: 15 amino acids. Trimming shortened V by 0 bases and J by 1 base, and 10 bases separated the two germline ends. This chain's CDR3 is CASSLDRPTNTEAFF. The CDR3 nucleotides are TGCGCCAGCAGCTTGGACAGGCCGACGAACACTGAAGCTTTCTTT.

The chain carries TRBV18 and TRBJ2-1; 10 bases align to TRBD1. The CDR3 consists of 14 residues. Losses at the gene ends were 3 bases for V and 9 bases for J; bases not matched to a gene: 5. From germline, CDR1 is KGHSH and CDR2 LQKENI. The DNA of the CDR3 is TGTGCCAGCTCACCGGACAGGGGGGCTGGTGAGCAGTTCTTC. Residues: CASSPDRGAGEQFF.